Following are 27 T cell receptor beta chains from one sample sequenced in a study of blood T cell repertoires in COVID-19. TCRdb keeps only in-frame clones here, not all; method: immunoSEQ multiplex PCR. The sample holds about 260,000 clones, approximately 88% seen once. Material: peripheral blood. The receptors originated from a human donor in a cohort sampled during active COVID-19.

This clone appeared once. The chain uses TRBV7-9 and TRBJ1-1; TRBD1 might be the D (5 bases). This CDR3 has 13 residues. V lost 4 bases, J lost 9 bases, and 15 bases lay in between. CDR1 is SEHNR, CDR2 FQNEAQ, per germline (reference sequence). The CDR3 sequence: CASSSRTFLQAFF. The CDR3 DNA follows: TGTGCCAGCAGCTCGAGGACATTTCTTCAAGCTTTCTTT.

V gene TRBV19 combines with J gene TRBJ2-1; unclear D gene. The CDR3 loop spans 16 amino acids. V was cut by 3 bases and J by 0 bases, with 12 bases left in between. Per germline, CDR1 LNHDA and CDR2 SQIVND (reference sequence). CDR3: CASSMFGRGSYNEQFF. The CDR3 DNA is TGTGCCAGTAGTATGTTCGGCCGCGGCTCCTACAATGAGCAGTTCTTC.

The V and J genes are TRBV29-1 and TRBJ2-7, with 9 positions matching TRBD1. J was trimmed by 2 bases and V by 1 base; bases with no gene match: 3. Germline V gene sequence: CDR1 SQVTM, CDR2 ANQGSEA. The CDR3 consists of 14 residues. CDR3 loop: CSVEGTGVTYEQYF. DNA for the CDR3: TGCAGCGTTGAAGGGACAGGGGTAACCTACGAGCAGTACTTC.

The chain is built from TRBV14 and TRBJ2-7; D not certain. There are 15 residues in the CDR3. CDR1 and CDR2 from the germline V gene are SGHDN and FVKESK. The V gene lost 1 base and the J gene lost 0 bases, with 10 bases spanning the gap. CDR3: CASSQGTASSYEQYF. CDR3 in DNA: TGTGCCAGCAGCCAAGGTACTGCAAGCTCCTACGAGCAGTACTTC.

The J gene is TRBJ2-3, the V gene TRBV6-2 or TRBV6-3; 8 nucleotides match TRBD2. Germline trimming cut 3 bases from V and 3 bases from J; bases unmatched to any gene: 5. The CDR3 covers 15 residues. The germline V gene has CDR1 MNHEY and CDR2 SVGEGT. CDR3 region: CASSYAGTRTDTQYF. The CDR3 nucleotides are TGTGCCAGCAGTTATGCCGGGACTAGAACAGATACGCAGTATTTT.

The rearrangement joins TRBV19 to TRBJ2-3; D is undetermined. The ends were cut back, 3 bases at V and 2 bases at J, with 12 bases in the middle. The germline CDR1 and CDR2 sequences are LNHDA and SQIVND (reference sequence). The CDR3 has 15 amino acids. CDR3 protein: CASSISVAATDTQYF. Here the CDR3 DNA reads TGTGCCAGTAGTATTTCCGTCGCGGCCACAGATACGCAGTATTTT.

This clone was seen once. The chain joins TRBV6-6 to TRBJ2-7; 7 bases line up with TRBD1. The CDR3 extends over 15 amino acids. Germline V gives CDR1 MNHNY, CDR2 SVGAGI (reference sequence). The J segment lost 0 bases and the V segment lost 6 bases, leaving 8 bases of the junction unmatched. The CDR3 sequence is CASREPGQHSYEQYF. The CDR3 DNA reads TGTGCCAGCAGGGAACCGGGACAGCACTCCTACGAGCAGTACTTC.

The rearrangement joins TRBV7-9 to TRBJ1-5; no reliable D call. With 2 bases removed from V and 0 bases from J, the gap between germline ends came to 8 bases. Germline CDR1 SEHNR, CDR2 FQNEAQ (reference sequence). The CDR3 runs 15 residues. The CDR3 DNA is TGTGCCAGCAGCTTAAACAGTTATAGCAATCAGCCCCAGCATTTT. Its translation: CASSLNSYSNQPQHF.

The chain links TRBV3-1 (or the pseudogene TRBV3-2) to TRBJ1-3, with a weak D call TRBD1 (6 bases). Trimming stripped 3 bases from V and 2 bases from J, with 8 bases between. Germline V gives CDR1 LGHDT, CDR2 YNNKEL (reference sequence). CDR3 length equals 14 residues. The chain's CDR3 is CASSHGTTGNTIYF. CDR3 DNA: TGTGCCAGCAGCCACGGGACAACTGGAAACACCATATATTTT.

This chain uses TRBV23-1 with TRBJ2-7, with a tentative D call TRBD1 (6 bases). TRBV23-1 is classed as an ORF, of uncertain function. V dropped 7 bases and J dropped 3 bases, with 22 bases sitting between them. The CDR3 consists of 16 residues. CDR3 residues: CASNLARTDTNYEQYF. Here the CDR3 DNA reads TGCGCCAGCAACTTAGCGAGGACAGATACCAACTACGAGCAGTACTTC.

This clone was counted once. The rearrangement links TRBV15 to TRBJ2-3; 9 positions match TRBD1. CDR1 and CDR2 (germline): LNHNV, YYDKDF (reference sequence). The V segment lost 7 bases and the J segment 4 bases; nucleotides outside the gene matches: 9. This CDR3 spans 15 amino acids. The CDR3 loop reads CATNPGQGRSDTQYF. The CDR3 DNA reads TGTGCCACCAATCCGGGACAGGGAAGATCAGATACGCAGTATTTT.

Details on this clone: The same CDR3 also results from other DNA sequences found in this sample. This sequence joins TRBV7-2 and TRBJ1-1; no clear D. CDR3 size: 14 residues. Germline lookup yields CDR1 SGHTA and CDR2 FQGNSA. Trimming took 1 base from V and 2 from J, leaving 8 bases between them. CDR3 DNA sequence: TGTGCCAGCAGCTTAGTGGGCAGAAACACTGAAGCTTTCTTT. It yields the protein CASSLVGRNTEAFF. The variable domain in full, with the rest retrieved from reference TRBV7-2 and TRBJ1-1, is GAGVSQSPSNKVTEKGKDVELRCDPISGHTALYWYRQSLGQGLEFLIYFQGNSAPDKSGLPSDRFSAERTGGSVSTLTIQRTQQEDSAVYLCASSLVGRNTEAFFGQGTRLTVV.

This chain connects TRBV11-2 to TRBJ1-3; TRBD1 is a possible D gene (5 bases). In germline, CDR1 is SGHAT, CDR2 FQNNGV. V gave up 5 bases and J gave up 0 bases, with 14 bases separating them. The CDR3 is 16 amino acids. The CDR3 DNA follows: TGTGCCAGCAGCCCTGCGCCCGGGGGCTCTGGAAACACCATATATTTT. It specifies CASSPAPGGSGNTIYF.

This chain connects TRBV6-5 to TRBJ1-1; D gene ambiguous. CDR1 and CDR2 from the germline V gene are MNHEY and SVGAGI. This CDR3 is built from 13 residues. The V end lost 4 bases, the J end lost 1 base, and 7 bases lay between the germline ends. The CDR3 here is CASSFGGNTEAFF. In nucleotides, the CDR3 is TGTGCCAGCAGTTTCGGCGGGAACACTGAAGCTTTCTTT.

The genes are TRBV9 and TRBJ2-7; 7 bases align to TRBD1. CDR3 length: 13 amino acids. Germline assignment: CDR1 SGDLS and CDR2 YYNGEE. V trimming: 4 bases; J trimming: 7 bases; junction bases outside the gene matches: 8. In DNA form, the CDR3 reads TGTGCCAGCAGCCCTCAGGGGGTGGGGGAGCAGTACTTC. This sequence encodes CASSPQGVGEQYF.

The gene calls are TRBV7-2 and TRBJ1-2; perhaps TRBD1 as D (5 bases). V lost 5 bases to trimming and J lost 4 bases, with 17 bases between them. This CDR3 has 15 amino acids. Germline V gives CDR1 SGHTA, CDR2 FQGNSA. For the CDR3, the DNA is TGTGCCAGCAGCCCCGCAGGGCTCCGTGGCTATGGCTACACCTTC. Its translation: CASSPAGLRGYGYTF.

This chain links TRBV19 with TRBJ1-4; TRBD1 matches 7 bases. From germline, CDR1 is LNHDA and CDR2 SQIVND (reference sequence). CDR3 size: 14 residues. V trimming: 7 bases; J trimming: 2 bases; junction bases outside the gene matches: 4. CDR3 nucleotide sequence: TGTGCCAGTAAGCAACAGGGGACTAATGAAAAACTGTTTTTT. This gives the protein CASKQQGTNEKLFF.

In DNA, the CDR3 is TGTGCCAGCTTTACAGGGCCTAACTATGGCTACACCTTC. Amino acid sequence: CASFTGPNYGYTF. The chain carries TRBV6-6 and TRBJ1-2; tentatively, D is TRBD1 (6 bases). Germline CDR1 is MNHNY and CDR2 is SVGAGI (reference sequence). CDR3 length: 13 residues. V shed 8 bases and J shed 0 bases, with 10 bases lying between them.

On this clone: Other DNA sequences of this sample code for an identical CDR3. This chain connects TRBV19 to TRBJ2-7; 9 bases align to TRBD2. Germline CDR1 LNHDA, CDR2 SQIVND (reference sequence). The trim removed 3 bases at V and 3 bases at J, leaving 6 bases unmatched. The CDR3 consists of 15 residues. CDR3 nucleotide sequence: TGTGCCAGTAGTATTGGTAGCGGGGGCGGCTACGAGCAGTACTTC. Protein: CASSIGSGGGYEQYF.

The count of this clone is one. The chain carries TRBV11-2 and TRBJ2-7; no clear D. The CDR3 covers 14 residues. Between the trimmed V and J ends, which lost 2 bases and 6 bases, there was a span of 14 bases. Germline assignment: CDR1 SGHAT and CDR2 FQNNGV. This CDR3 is CASSLLIRVGEQYF. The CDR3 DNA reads TGTGCCAGCAGCTTACTCATCCGGGTCGGCGAGCAGTACTTC.

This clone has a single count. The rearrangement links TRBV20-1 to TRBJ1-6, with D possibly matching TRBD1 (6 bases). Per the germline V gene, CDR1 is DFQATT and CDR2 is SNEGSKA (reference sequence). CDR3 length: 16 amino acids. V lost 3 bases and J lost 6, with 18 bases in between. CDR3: CSASPGGGPLNSPLHF. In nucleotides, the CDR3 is TGCAGTGCTAGTCCGGGGGGGGGCCCCCTTAATTCACCCCTCCACTTT.

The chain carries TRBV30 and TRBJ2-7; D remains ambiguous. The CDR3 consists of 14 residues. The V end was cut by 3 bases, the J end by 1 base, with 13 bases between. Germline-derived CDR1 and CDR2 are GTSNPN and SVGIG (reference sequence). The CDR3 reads CAWSTARSSYEQYF. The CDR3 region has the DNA TGTGCCTGGAGCACCGCGCGGAGTTCCTACGAGCAGTACTTC.

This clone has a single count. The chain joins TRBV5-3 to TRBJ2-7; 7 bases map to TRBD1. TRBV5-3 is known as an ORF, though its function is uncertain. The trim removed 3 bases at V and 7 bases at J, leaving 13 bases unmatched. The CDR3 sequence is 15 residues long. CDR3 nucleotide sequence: TGTGCCAGAAGCTCCGACTGGACAGGTCGACGGGAGCAGTACTTC. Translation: CARSSDWTGRREQYF.

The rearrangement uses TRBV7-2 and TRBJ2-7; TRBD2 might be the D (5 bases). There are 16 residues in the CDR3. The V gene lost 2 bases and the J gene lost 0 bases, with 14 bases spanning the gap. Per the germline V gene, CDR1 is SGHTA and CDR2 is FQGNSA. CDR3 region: CASSLRPGKSSYEQYF. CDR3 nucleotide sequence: TGTGCCAGCAGCTTACGTCCGGGGAAGAGCTCCTACGAGCAGTACTTC.

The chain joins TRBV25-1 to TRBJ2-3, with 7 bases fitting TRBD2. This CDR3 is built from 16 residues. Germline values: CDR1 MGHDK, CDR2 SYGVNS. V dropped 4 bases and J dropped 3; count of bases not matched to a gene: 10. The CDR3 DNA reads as TGTGCCAGCAGTGCTTCTAGCGGAATTAAAACAGATACGCAGTATTTT. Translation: CASSASSGIKTDTQYF. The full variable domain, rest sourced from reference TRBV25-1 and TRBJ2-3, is EADIYQTPRYLVIGTGKKITLECSQTMGHDKMYWYQQDPGMELHLIHYSYGVNSTEKGDLSSESTVSRIRTEHFPLTLESARPSHTSQYLCASSASSGIKTDTQYFGPGTRLTVL.

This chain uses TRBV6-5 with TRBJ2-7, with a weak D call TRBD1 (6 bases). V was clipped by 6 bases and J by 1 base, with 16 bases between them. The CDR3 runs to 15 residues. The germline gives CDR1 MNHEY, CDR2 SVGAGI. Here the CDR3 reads CASSPLGAPSYEQYF. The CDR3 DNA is TGTGCCAGCAGCCCACTGGGGGCACCGTCCTACGAGCAGTACTTC.

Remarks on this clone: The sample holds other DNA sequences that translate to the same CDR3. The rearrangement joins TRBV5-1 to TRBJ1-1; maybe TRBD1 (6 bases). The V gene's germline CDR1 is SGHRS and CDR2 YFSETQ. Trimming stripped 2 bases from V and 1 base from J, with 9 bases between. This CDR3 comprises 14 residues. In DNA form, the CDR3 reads TGCGCCAGCAGCTTAACAGGGCAGAACACTGAAGCTTTCTTT. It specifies CASSLTGQNTEAFF. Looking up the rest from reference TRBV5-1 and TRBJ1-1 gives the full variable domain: KAGVTQTPRYLIKTRGQQVTLSCSPISGHRSVSWYQQTPGQGLQFLFEYFSETQRNKGNFPGRFSGRQFSNSRSEMNVSTLELGDSALYLCASSLTGQNTEAFFGQGTRLTVV.